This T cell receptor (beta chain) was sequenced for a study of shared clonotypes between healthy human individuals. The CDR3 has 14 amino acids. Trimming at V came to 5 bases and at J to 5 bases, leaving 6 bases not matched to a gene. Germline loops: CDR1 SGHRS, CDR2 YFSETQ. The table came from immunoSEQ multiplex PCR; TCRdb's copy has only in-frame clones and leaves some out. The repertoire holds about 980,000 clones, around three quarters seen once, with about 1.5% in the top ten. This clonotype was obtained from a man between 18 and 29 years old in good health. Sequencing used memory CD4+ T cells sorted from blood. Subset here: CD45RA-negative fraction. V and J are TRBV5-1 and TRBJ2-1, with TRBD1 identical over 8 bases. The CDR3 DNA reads TGCGCCAGCAGGATGGACAGGGATGACAATGAGCAGTTCTTC. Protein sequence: CASRMDRDDNEQFF.